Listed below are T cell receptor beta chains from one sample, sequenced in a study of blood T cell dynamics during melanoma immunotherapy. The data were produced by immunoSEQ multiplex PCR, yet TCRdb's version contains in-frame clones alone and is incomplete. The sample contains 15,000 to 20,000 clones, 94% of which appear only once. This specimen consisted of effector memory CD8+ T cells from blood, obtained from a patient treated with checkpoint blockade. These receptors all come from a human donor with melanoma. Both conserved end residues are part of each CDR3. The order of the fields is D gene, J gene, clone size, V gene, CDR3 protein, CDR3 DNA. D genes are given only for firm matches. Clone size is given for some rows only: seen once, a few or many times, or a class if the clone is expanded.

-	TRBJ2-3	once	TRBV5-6	CASSLAADTDTQYF	TGTGCCAGCAGCTTGGCGGCAGACACAGATACGCAGTATTTT
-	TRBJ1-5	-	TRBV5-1	CASSLYSNQPQHF	TGCGCCAGCAGCTTGTACAGCAATCAGCCCCAGCATTTT
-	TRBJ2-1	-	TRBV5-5	CASSPRNNEQFF	TGTGCCAGCAGCCCTCGGAACAATGAGCAGTTCTTC
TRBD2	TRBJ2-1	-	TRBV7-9	CASDGLAGAYNEQFF	TGTGCCAGCGACGGACTAGCGGGAGCCTACAATGAGCAGTTCTTC
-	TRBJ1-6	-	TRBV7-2	CASSLTVYRIQVNSPLHF	TGTGCCAGCAGCTTAACCGTGTATAGAATACAGGTTAATTCACCCCTCCACTTT
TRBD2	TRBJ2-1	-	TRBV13	CASSPRLAGGYEQFF	TGTGCCAGCAGCCCCCGACTAGCGGGAGGATATGAGCAGTTCTTC
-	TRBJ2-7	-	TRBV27	CASSFGGSYEQYF	TGTGCCAGCAGTTTCGGGGGTTCTTACGAGCAGTACTTC
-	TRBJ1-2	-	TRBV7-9	CASGQGIYGYTF	TGTGCCAGCGGCCAGGGTATCTATGGCTACACCTTC
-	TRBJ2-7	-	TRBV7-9	CASSLPGSYEQYF	TGTGCCAGCAGCTTACCGGGGTCCTACGAGCAGTACTTC
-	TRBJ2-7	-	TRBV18	CASSLRESPSYEQYF	TGTGCCAGCTCACTCAGGGAATCACCCTCCTACGAGCAGTACTTC
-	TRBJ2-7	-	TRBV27	CASKGGGEQYF	TGTGCCAGCAAGGGCGGCGGCGAGCAGTACTTC
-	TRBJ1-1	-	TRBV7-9	CASSFIQGIDTEAFF	TGTGCCAGCAGCTTCATTCAGGGAATCGACACTGAAGCTTTCTTT
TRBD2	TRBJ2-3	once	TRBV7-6	CASSLAGGPTDTQYF	TGTGCCAGCAGCTTAGCGGGAGGGCCAACAGATACGCAGTATTTT
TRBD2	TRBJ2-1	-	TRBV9	CASSAPLAGESEQFF	TGTGCCAGCAGCGCCCCACTAGCGGGAGAAAGTGAGCAGTTCTTC
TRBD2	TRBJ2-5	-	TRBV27	CASSLRLAGVETQYF	TGTGCCAGCAGTTTGCGGCTAGCGGGAGTGGAGACCCAGTACTTC
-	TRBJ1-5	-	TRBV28	CASSFPGTNQPQHF	TGTGCCAGCAGTTTTCCCGGCACCAATCAGCCCCAGCATTTT
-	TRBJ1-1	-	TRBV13	CASSAPRDESPDPFF	TGTGCCAGCAGCGCCCCCCGGGACGAATCACCTGATCCTTTCTTT
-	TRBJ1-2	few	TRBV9	CASGGRLGYTF	TGTGCCAGCGGGGGGCGGCTTGGCTACACCTTC
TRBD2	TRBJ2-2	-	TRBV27	CASRLAGGRYHGELFF	TGTGCCAGCAGGCTAGCGGGAGGCCGATATCACGGGGAGCTGTTTTTT
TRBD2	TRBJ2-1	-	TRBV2	CASGGTSEHEQFF	TGTGCCAGCGGAGGGACTAGCGAACATGAGCAGTTCTTC
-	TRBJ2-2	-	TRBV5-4	CASSLDIITGELFF	TGTGCCAGCAGCTTGGACATCATAACCGGGGAGCTGTTTTTT
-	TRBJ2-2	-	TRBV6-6	CASSYGAGELFF	TGTGCCAGCAGTTACGGGGCCGGGGAGCTGTTTTTT
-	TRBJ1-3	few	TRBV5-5	CASSYKGSSGNTIYF	TGTGCCAGCAGCTATAAAGGGAGCTCTGGAAACACCATATATTTT
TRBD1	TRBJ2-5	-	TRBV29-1	CSVEGTDRAQETQYF	TGCAGCGTTGAAGGGACCGACAGGGCACAAGAGACCCAGTACTTC
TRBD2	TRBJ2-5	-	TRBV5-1	CASRLAGGSRVETQYF	TGCGCCAGCAGACTAGCGGGAGGGTCAAGAGTAGAGACCCAGTACTTC
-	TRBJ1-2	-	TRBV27	CASSSSFRDRYGYTF	TGTGCCAGCAGTTCCTCGTTCAGGGACCGCTATGGCTACACCTTC
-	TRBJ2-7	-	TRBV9	CASSGGATVGYEQYF	TGTGCCAGCAGCGGAGGCGCGACGGTGGGATACGAGCAGTACTTC
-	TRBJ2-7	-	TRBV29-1	CSVLTGATYEQYF	TGCAGCGTTCTTACCGGGGCTACTTACGAGCAGTACTTC
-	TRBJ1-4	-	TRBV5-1	CASSEPGQTNEKLFF	TGCGCCAGCAGCGAACCGGGGCAAACTAATGAAAAACTGTTTTTT
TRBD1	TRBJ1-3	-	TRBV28	CASSLWPRQGVSGNTIYF	TGTGCCAGCAGTTTATGGCCCCGACAGGGGGTCTCTGGAAACACCATATATTTT
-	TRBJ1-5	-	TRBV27	CASSRSGQPQHF	TGTGCCAGCAGTAGGAGTGGCCAGCCCCAGCATTTT
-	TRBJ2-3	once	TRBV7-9	CASRTPGATSTDTQYF	TGTGCCAGCAGGACGCCAGGGGCTACTAGCACAGATACGCAGTATTTT
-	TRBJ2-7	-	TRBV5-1	CASSLDGGRVDEQYF	TGCGCCAGCAGCTTGGACGGTGGGCGAGTGGACGAGCAGTACTTC
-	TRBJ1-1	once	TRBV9	CASSVGDGEGTEAFF	TGTGCCAGCAGCGTAGGGGATGGGGAAGGGACTGAAGCTTTCTTT
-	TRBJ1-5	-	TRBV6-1	CAAGRGREPQHF	TGTGCCGCAGGACGGGGTCGGGAGCCCCAGCATTTT
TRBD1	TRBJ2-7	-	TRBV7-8	CASSSPSDRWLSYEQYF	TGTGCCAGCAGCTCACCGTCGGACAGGTGGTTATCCTACGAGCAGTACTTC
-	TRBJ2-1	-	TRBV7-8	CASSLGRGHGNEQFF	TGTGCCAGCAGCTTAGGTCGGGGGCACGGCAATGAGCAGTTCTTC
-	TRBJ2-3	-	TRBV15	CATSRDLSTDTQYF	TGTGCCACCAGCAGAGATTTGAGCACAGATACGCAGTATTTT
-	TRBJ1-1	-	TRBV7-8	CASSLPPGTEAFF	TGTGCCAGCAGCTTACCCCCCGGAACTGAAGCTTTCTTT
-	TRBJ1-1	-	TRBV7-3	CASSLVNTEAFF	TGTGCCAGCAGCTTAGTGAACACTGAAGCTTTCTTT
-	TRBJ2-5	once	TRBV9	CASSVGTMETQYF	TGTGCCAGCAGCGTAGGGACCATGGAGACCCAGTACTTC
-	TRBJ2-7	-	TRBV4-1	CASSQVPGHQIYEQYF	TGCGCCAGCAGCCAAGTTCCGGGACACCAAATTTACGAGCAGTACTTC
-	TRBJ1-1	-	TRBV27	CASSLFRAARNTEAFF	TGTGCCAGCAGTTTATTCCGCGCGGCACGCAACACTGAAGCTTTCTTT
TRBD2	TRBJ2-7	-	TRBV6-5	CASSLAGGSEQYF	TGTGCCAGCAGTCTAGCGGGAGGTTCCGAGCAGTACTTC
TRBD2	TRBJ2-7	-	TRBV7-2	CASSPLRAGGEQYF	TGTGCCAGCAGCCCCCTTCGGGCGGGAGGTGAGCAGTACTTC
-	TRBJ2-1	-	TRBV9	CASSEPLRPQGQFF	TGTGCCAGCAGCGAGCCCCTAAGGCCCCAAGGGCAGTTCTTC
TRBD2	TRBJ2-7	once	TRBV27	CASSLASGYEQYF	TGTGCCAGCAGTTTGGCTAGCGGCTACGAGCAGTACTTC
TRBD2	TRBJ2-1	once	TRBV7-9	CASSGVGSGGNNEQFF	TGTGCCAGCAGTGGGGTAGGGTCGGGAGGGAACAATGAGCAGTTCTTC
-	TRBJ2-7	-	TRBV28	CASSFDTTSSYEQYF	TGTGCCAGCAGTTTCGACACGACAAGCTCCTACGAGCAGTACTTC
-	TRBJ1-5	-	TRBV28	CASSPPGTGQPQHF	TGTGCCAGCAGTCCCCCGGGCACTGGTCAGCCCCAGCATTTT
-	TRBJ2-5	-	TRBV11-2	CASSSGTVRVKQYF	TGTGCCAGCAGCTCCGGGACGGTCCGTGTCAAGCAGTACTTC
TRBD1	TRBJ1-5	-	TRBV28	CASSSGQGASGQPQHF	TGTGCCAGCAGTTCGGGACAGGGGGCTTCCGGGCAGCCCCAGCATTTT
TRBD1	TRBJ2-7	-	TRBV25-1	CASSHSRDSSYEQYF	TGTGCCAGCAGCCACTCACGGGACAGTTCCTACGAGCAGTACTTC
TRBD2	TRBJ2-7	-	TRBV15	CATSRDPWKRGSLEQYF	TGTGCCACCAGCAGAGATCCCTGGAAGCGGGGAAGTTTGGAGCAGTACTTC
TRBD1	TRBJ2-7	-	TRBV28	CASSKTGGSYEQYF	TGTGCCAGCAGTAAGACAGGGGGCTCCTACGAGCAGTACTTC
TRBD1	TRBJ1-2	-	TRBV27	CASSFVGTGADNYGYTF	TGTGCCAGCAGTTTCGTCGGGACAGGGGCTGATAACTATGGCTACACCTTC